This is a list of T cell receptor beta chains from one sample in a study of T cells expressing NK-cell markers. One entry per CDR3 protein, without DNA, is what TCRdb gives after re-calling the 5' RACE reads. Here the sample table reports about 440,000 distinct CDR3 sequences. The sample taken for sequencing was blood T cells: a sorted CD56 or NKG2C T cell subset, CD4+ or CD8+ T cells, or bulk PBMC T cells (not recorded which). The receptors here all came from a woman aged 18-70 years in good health. Each CDR3 is given with its conserved first and last residue. Each record gives: V gene, J gene, CDR3 protein.

V: TRBV10-3
J: TRBJ2-1
CDR3: CAISEHDPRSSYNEQFF

V: TRBV7-9
J: TRBJ2-3
CDR3: CASSSSGRADTQYF

V: TRBV11-2
J: TRBJ2-1
CDR3: CASSRSGTLLTPSYNEQFF

V: TRBV5-1
J: TRBJ1-2
CDR3: CASSLWTTANYGYTF

V: TRBV25-1
J: TRBJ2-5
CDR3: CASSAGGQGFLETQYF

V: TRBV5-1
J: TRBJ1-4
CDR3: CASSSRTTNEKLFF

V: TRBV20-1
J: TRBJ1-3
CDR3: CSARERGDTIYF

V: TRBV29-1
J: TRBJ1-5
CDR3: CSVPGSGKNQPQHF

V: TRBV25-1
J: TRBJ1-2
CDR3: CASSEGGGRSYGYTF

V: TRBV24-1
J: TRBJ2-5
CDR3: CATSQGGQEETQYF

V: TRBV20-1
J: TRBJ1-5
CDR3: CSASDRGSNQPQHF

V: TRBV18
J: TRBJ2-1
CDR3: CASKIAGPNDEQFF

V: TRBV7-3
J: TRBJ2-1
CDR3: CASSPTGSGGANEQFF

V: TRBV7-3
J: TRBJ2-2
CDR3: CASSSGLAPGELFF

V: TRBV6-5
J: TRBJ2-1
CDR3: CASSYRGLAYNEQFF

V: TRBV28
J: TRBJ2-7
CDR3: CASSFEWGTYEQYF

V: TRBV19
J: TRBJ1-1
CDR3: CASTRGTEAFF

V: TRBV6-1
J: TRBJ2-1
CDR3: CASSPVAGVYNEQFF

V: TRBV7-9
J: TRBJ1-6
CDR3: CASSLSMGRGASPLHF

V: TRBV24-1
J: TRBJ2-1
CDR3: CATSASSPPYNEQFF

V: TRBV20-1
J: TRBJ2-1
CDR3: CSARLAGGEQFF

V: TRBV4-3
J: TRBJ2-1
CDR3: CASSQSTSGGLYYNEQFF

V: TRBV10-3
J: TRBJ2-5
CDR3: CAIATGRETQYF

V: TRBV7-2
J: TRBJ1-1
CDR3: CASSFQSGGAEAFF

V: TRBV5-6
J: TRBJ2-4
CDR3: CASSDLRSSKNIQYF

V: TRBV6-5
J: TRBJ2-1
CDR3: CASSYAASGAGLRNEQFF

V: TRBV5-6
J: TRBJ2-1
CDR3: CASSAPERPLYNEQFF

V: TRBV5-1
J: TRBJ2-2
CDR3: CASSFVRLAGAVNTGELFF

V: TRBV6-5
J: TRBJ2-1
CDR3: CASSYGLAGVEDEQFF

V: TRBV2
J: TRBJ1-2
CDR3: CASSDQNYGYTF

V: TRBV7-3
J: TRBJ2-1
CDR3: CASSLQGGGEQFF

V: TRBV12-3/TRBV12-4
J: TRBJ1-5
CDR3: CASNLGRADQPQHF